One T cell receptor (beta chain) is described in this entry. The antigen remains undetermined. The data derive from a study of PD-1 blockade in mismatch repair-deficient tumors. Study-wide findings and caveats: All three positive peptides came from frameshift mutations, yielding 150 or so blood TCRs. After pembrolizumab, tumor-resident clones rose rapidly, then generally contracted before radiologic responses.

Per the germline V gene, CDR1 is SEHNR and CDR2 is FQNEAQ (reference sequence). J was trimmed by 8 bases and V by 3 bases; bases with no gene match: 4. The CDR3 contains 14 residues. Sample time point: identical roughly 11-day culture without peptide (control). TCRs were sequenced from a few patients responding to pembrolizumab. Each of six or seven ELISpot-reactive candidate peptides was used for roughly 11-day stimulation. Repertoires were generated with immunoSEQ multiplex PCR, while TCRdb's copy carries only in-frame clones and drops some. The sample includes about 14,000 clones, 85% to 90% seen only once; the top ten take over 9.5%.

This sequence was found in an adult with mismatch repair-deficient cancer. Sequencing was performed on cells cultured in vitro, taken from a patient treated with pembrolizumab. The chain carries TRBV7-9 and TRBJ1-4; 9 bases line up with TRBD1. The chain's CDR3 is CASSFDRGIEKLFF. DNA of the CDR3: TGTGCCAGCAGCTTCGACAGGGGGATCGAAAAACTGTTTTTT. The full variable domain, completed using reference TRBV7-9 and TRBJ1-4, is DTGVSQNPRHKITKRGQNVTFRCDPISEHNRLYWYRQTLGQGPEFLTYFQNEAQLEKSRLLSDRFSAERPKGSFSTLEIQRTEQGDSAMYLCASSFDRGIEKLFFGSGTQLSVL.